These 23 T cell receptor beta chains came from one sample sequenced in a study of CD8 T cells in ankylosing spondylitis. From the 5' RACE reads, TCRdb called clonotypes with MiXCR, one entry per CDR3 protein. The repertoire holds around 150,000 distinct CDR3 sequences, with roughly 10% as singletons. Sequencing was performed on blood, either unsorted or a sorted T cell fraction (not recorded which). These receptor sequences come from a female donor with ankylosing spondylitis or in good health (not recorded which).

The chain combines TRBV10-3 with TRBJ2-1; 8 nucleotides align to TRBD2. Trimming at V came to 0 bases and at J to 8 bases, leaving 12 bases not matched to a gene. The CDR3 has 17 amino acids. Germline V gene lookup returns CDR1 ENHRY and CDR2 SYGVKD. This CDR3 reads CAISESGSAGAWYEQFF. CDR3 sequence (DNA): TGTGCCATCAGTGAGTCCGGTTCAGCGGGGGCTTGGTATGAGCAGTTCTTC.

This clonotype was picked up many times. V usage is TRBV20-1 and J usage is TRBJ2-2; TRBD2 aligns across 8 bases. Germline CDR1 is DFQATT and CDR2 is SNEGSKA (reference sequence). J gave up 4 bases and V 2 bases, and 3 bases lay outside the gene matches. The CDR3 contains 14 residues. The CDR3 is CSARLAGITGELFF. CDR3 in DNA: TGCAGTGCTAGACTAGCGGGTATCACCGGGGAGCTGTTTTTT.

This clonotype has at least ten counts. The chain combines TRBV30 with TRBJ2-7, with a weak D call TRBD2 (5 bases). The CDR3 runs to 11 residues. V lost 3 bases, J lost 9 bases, and 12 bases lay in between. Germline-derived CDR1 and CDR2 are GTSNPN and SVGIG (reference sequence). CDR3 in DNA: TGTGCCTGGAGCCGCAGCGAGGGGCAGTACTTC. The encoded protein is CAWSRSEGQYF.

The CDR3 is CSAGRLRGGYTF. The CDR3 DNA reads as TGCAGTGCTGGGCGGTTAAGGGGCGGCTACACCTTC. This chain connects TRBV20-1 to TRBJ1-2; TRBD1 is a possible D gene (5 bases). Germline V gene lookup returns CDR1 DFQATT and CDR2 SNEGSKA (reference sequence). V was pared by 5 bases and J by 8 bases, with 15 bases between. CDR3 length: 12 residues.

The table lists this clonotype with many counts. This sequence joins TRBV29-1 and TRBJ2-1, with 7 bases matching TRBD2. J gave up 7 bases and V 0 bases, and 9 bases lay outside the gene matches. The CDR3 is made up of 15 amino acids. The V gene's germline CDR1 is SQVTM and CDR2 ANQGSEA. In nucleotides, the CDR3 is TGCAGCGTTGAAGATCTGGCGGGGGACGTAAATGAGCAGTTCTTC. It translates to CSVEDLAGDVNEQFF.

Remarks on this clonotype: An end of the junction differs from the germline gene, which may be a read error. The chain links TRBV29-1 to TRBJ2-5, with D perhaps TRBD2 (5 bases). The germline V gene has CDR1 SQVTM and CDR2 ANQGSEA. The CDR3 has 12 amino acids. The CDR3 bases are TGCATCCTCTCCGGGGTGGAAGAGACCCAATACTTC. Its translation is CILSGVEETQYF.

In its sample, this clonotype was seen many times. The chain recombines TRBV20-1 with TRBJ2-4; the match to TRBD2 covers 7 bases. The CDR3 spans 13 residues. The germline V gene encodes CDR1 DFQATT and CDR2 SNEGSKA (reference sequence). With 5 bases clipped from V and 6 bases from J, the junction kept 7 bases outside the gene matches. The CDR3 loop reads CSAGEGPTNIQYF. In DNA form, the CDR3 reads TGCAGTGCTGGGGAGGGACCGACAAACATTCAGTACTTC.

The table lists this clonotype with many counts. The genes are TRBV27 and TRBJ2-7; 9 bases line up with TRBD2. V shed 6 bases, J shed 1 base, and the junction held 4 bases outside the gene matches. The CDR3 is made up of 14 amino acids. Germline V CDR1 and CDR2: MNHEY, SMNVEV (reference sequence). CDR3 sequence (DNA): TGTGCCAGCAGCCGGACTAGCGCTTCCTACGAGCAGTACTTC. It is translated as CASSRTSASYEQYF.

This clonotype was observed at least ten times. The chain carries TRBV3-1 and TRBJ2-7; D may correspond to TRBD1 or TRBD2 (5 bases each). Trimming removed 3 bases at V and 3 bases at J, with 12 bases between. Germline values: CDR1 LGHDT, CDR2 YNNKEL (reference sequence). The length of the CDR3 is 14 residues. CDR3 sequence (DNA): TGTGCCAGCAGCCAGGGGACCCGATACTACGAGCAGTACTTC. It encodes CASSQGTRYYEQYF.

The sample holds a few counts of this clonotype. The V gene is TRBV6-2 or TRBV6-3, the J gene TRBJ2-7; D is uncertain. The CDR3 spans 14 residues. Trimming left V 5 bases short and J 2 bases short, with 13 bases between. Germline V gene sequence: CDR1 MNHEY, CDR2 SVGEGT. CDR3 loop: CASSLLRSPYEQYF. The CDR3 DNA reads as TGTGCCAGCAGTCTCCTCAGGTCCCCCTACGAGCAGTACTTC.

In its sample, this clonotype was seen many times. The rearrangement links TRBV12-3 or TRBV12-4 to TRBJ1-1, with 8 bases fitting TRBD1. The CDR3 has 13 amino acids. J lost 11 bases, V lost 3 bases, and 8 bases had no gene match. CDR3 protein: CASSFRRGLSAFF. DNA of the CDR3: TGTGCCAGCAGTTTTCGCAGGGGGCTTTCGGCTTTCTTT.

This clonotype was observed many times. The chain employs TRBV12-3 or TRBV12-4 and TRBJ2-2, with TRBD2 matching 7 bases. CDR3 length equals 19 residues. After removal of 3 bases from V and 1 base from J, the junction contained 14 bases not matched to a gene. CDR3 residues: CASSLSGRGIILNTGELFF. As DNA, the CDR3 is TGTGCCAGCAGTTTGTCCGGGCGGGGGATTATTCTGAACACCGGGGAGCTGTTTTTT.

This clonotype was recorded at least ten times. This rearrangement joins TRBV12-3 or TRBV12-4 to TRBJ2-1; D might be TRBD2 (6 bases). Deletions cut 5 bases from V and 9 bases from J, with 20 bases between. The CDR3 is 15 residues long. The CDR3, as DNA: TGTGCCAGCAGTGGAGGGATGACTAGTTTAAGTGAGCAGTTCTTC. Its protein product is CASSGGMTSLSEQFF.

In its sample, this clonotype was seen many times. This sequence joins TRBV7-3 and TRBJ1-1; D is possibly TRBD1 (6 bases). The germline V gene has CDR1 SGHTA and CDR2 FQGTGA. The CDR3 has 13 amino acids. Trimming shortened V by 4 bases and J by 10 bases, and 16 bases separated the two germline ends. The CDR3 region is CASSSADRLVAFF. The CDR3 bases are TGTGCCAGCAGCTCCGCCGACAGGTTGGTAGCTTTCTTT.

This clonotype was recorded many times. The chain combines TRBV5-1 with TRBJ1-1; no definite D call. This CDR3 has 14 amino acids. Germline CDR1 SGHRS, CDR2 YFSETQ. V was trimmed by 3 bases and J by 1 base, leaving 10 bases between them. This chain's CDR3 is CASSWDTSNTEAFF. As DNA, the CDR3 is TGCGCCAGCAGCTGGGATACGTCGAACACTGAAGCTTTCTTT.

Turning to this clonotype: Without the conserved terminal phenylalanine or tryptophan, this CDR3 likely stems from a read error. The chain employs TRBV4-1 and TRBJ2-6, with a weak D call TRBD2 (6 bases). Germline V gene sequence: CDR1 MGHRA, CDR2 YSYEKL. The CDR3 totals 19 residues. The CDR3 DNA is TGCGTCAGCAGCCGTGTCTCCCCGGGACTTAACTCTGGGGCCAACGTCCTGACTTTA. It encodes CVSSRVSPGLNSGANVLTL.

Many counts were recorded for this clonotype. This sequence joins TRBV20-1 and TRBJ2-7, with 8 bases aligning to TRBD2. The CDR3 extends over 12 amino acids. V lost 3 bases to trimming and J lost 4 bases; unmatched junction nucleotides: 2. Germline CDR1 is DFQATT and CDR2 is SNEGSKA (reference sequence). For the CDR3, the DNA is TGCAGTGCTAGGCCTAGCGGGTACGAGCAGTACTTC. Translation: CSARPSGYEQYF.

This clonotype was counted at least ten times. The V and J genes are TRBV2 and TRBJ2-2; 7 bases map to TRBD1. Per the germline V gene, CDR1 is SNHLY and CDR2 is FYNNEI. The V and J ends lost 3 bases and 5 bases, in that order; junction bases with no gene match: 6. The CDR3 spans 15 residues. The CDR3 sequence is CASSENRGGTGELFF. DNA for the CDR3: TGTGCCAGCAGTGAGAACAGGGGCGGGACCGGGGAGCTGTTTTTT.

Many counts were recorded for this clonotype. The J gene is TRBJ2-1, the V gene TRBV12-3 or TRBV12-4; D possibly corresponds to TRBD1 (6 bases). V was trimmed by 6 bases and J by 2 bases, leaving 17 bases between them. This CDR3 region has 16 residues. CDR3 residues: CASSQQGWLAYNEQFF. The CDR3, as DNA: TGTGCCAGCAGCCAACAGGGTTGGTTAGCCTACAATGAGCAGTTCTTC.

The chain has TRBV19 and TRBJ2-1; TRBD1 might be the D (5 bases). V shed 0 bases and J shed 3 bases, with 12 bases lying between them. This CDR3 is 16 amino acids long. In germline, CDR1 is LNHDA, CDR2 SQIVND (reference sequence). The CDR3 DNA reads TGTGCCAGTAGTATAGAAGCAGGGTCAGGCTACAATGAGCAGTTCTTC. This codes for CASSIEAGSGYNEQFF.

The rearrangement links TRBV3-1 to TRBJ2-1, with 9 positions matching TRBD2. CDR3 length equals 14 residues. Per the germline V gene, CDR1 is LGHDT and CDR2 is YNNKEL (reference sequence). Trimming at V came to 9 bases and at J to 3 bases, leaving 6 bases not matched to a gene. CDR3 residues: CASGERGDYNEQFF. The CDR3 DNA is TGTGCCAGTGGGGAGCGGGGGGACTACAATGAGCAGTTCTTC.

Ten or more counts support this clonotype. J is TRBJ1-5 and V is TRBV20-1; D is uncertain. This CDR3 has 15 residues. Trimming took 0 bases from V and 9 from J, leaving 18 bases between them. Germline CDR1 reads DFQATT; CDR2 reads SNEGSKA (reference sequence). CDR3 sequence: CSARDQDGRIRPQHF. The CDR3 region has the DNA TGCAGTGCTAGAGATCAAGACGGCCGGATTCGGCCCCAGCATTTT.

This clonotype was recorded at least ten times. The V gene is TRBV7-2, the J gene TRBJ1-1; TRBD1 agrees at 8 bases. The CDR3 totals 15 residues. Germline V gives CDR1 SGHTA, CDR2 FQGNSA. Unmatched junction bases numbered 6, after V lost 4 bases and J lost 2 bases. The CDR3 loop reads CASSSPDRVNTEAFF. CDR3 nucleotides: TGTGCCAGCAGCTCCCCGGACAGGGTTAACACTGAAGCTTTCTTT.